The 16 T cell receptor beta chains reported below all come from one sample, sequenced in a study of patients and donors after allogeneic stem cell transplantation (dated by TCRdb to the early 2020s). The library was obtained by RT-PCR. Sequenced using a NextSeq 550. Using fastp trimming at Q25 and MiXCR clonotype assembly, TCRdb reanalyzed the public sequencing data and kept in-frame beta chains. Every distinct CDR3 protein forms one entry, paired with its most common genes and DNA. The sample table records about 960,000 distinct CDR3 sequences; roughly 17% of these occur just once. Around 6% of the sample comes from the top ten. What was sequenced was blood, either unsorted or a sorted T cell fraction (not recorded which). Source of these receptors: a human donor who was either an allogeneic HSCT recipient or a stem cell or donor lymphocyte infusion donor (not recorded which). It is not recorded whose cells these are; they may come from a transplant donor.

The CDR3 is CASRSQVPIYF. The CDR3 DNA follows: TGTGCCAGTCGTTCCCAGGTCCCCATATATTTT. The gene calls are TRBV7-2 and TRBJ1-3; D unclear. Between the trimmed V and J ends, which lost 9 bases and 11 bases, there was a span of 14 bases. This CDR3 is 11 amino acids long. Germline-derived CDR1 and CDR2 are SGHTA and FQGNSA. Supplemented by reference TRBV7-2 and TRBJ1-3, the full variable domain reads GAGVSQSPSNKVTEKGKDVELRCDPISGHTALYWYRQSLGQGLEFLIYFQGNSAPDKSGLPSDRFSAERTGGSVSTLTIQRTQQEDSAVYLCASRSQVPIYFGEGSWLTVV.

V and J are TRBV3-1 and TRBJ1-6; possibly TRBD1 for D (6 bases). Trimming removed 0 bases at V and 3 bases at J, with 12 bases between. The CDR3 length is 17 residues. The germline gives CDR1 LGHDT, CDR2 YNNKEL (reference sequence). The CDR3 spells CASSQEADSIYNSPLHF. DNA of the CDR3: TGTGCCAGCAGCCAAGAAGCGGACAGCATCTATAATTCACCCCTCCACTTT.

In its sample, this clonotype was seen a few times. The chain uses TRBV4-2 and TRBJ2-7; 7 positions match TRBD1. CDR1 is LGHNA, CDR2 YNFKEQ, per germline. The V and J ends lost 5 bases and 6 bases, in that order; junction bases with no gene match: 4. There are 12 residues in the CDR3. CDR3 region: CASSYRDSEQYF. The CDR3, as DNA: TGTGCCAGCAGCTACAGGGACAGCGAGCAGTACTTC.

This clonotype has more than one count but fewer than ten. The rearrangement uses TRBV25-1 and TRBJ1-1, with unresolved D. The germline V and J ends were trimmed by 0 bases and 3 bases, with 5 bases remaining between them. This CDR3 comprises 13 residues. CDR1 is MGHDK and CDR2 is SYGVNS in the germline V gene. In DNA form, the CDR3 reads TGTGCCAGCAGTGAATACAAGTACACTGAAGCTTTCTTT. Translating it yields CASSEYKYTEAFF.

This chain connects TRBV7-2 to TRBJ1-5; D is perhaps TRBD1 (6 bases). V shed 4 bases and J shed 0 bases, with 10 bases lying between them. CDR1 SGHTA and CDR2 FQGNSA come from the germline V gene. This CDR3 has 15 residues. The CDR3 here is CASSWGPYSNQPQHF. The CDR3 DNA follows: TGTGCCAGCAGCTGGGGGCCTTATAGCAATCAGCCCCAGCATTTT.

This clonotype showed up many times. DNA of the CDR3: TGTGCCATCAGTGAGTCGGGGGGAATGGGGACTGAAGCTTTCTTT. Amino acid sequence: CAISESGGMGTEAFF. This chain connects TRBV10-3 to TRBJ1-1, with D maybe TRBD1 (5 bases). Trimming pared 0 bases from V and 5 bases from J, leaving 13 bases between. This CDR3 has 15 amino acids. Germline-derived CDR1 and CDR2 are ENHRY and SYGVKD.

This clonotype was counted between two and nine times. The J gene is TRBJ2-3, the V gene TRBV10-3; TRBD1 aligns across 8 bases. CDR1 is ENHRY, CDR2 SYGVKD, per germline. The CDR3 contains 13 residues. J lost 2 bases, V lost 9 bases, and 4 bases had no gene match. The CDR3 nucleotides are TGTGCCATTCCGGGACAGGACACAGATACGCAGTATTTT. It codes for CAIPGQDTDTQYF.

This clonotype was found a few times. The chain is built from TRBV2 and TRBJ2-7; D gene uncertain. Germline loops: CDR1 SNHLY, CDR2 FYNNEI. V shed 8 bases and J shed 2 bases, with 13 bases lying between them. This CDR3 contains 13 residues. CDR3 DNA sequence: TGTGCCAGCTGCAGATTCGTCACCTACGAGCAGTACTTC. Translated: CASCRFVTYEQYF.

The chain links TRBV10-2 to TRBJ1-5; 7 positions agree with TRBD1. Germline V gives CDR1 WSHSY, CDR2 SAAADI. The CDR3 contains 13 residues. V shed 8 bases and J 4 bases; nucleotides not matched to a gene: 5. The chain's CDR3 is CASVDRQNQPQHF. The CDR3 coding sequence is TGCGCCAGCGTGGACAGGCAGAATCAGCCCCAGCATTTT.

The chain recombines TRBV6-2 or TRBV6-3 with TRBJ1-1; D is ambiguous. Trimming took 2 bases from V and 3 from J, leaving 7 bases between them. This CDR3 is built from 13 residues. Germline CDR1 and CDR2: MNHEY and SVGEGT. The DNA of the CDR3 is TGTGCCAGCAGTTACACCCTTGACACTGAAGCTTTCTTT. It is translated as CASSYTLDTEAFF.

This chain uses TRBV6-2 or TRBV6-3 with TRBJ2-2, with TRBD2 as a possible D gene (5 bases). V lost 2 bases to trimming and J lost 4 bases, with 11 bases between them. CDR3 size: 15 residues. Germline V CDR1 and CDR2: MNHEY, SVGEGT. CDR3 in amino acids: CASSYIASGTGELFF. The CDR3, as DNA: TGTGCCAGCAGTTACATCGCCAGCGGCACCGGGGAGCTGTTTTTT.

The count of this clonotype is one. CDR3 DNA: TGTGCCAGCAGCCAAGAGAGGCTAGCGGGGCTAATTCGCACAGATACGCAGTATTTT. Translation: CASSQERLAGLIRTDTQYF. This rearrangement joins TRBV4-2 to TRBJ2-3, with 9 positions matching TRBD2. The CDR3 is made up of 19 amino acids. CDR1 is LGHNA, CDR2 YNFKEQ, per germline. Trimming cost V 0 bases and J 1 base; bases outside gene matches: 11.

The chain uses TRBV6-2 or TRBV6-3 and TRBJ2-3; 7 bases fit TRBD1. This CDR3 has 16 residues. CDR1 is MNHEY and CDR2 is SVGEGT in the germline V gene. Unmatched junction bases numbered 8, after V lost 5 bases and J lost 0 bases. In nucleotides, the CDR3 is TGTGCCAGCAGTACCCCCCACAGGGGAAGCACAGATACGCAGTATTTT. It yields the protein CASSTPHRGSTDTQYF.

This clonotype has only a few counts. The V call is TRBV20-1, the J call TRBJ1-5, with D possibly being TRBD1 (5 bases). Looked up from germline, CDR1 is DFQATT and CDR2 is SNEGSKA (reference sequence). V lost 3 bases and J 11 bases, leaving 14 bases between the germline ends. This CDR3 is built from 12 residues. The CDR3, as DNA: TGCAGTGCTAGCTCGCGACAGTCGGCCCAGCATTTT. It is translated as CSASSRQSAQHF.

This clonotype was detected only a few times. The CDR3 region has the DNA TGTGCCAGCAGCTTGGCGGCCGGGGGGAACACTGAAGCTTTCTTT. Amino acid sequence: CASSLAAGGNTEAFF. The V call is TRBV5-6, the J call TRBJ1-1; D is perhaps TRBD1 (5 bases). Trimming took off 0 bases at V and 1 base at J, with 10 bases between the two ends. This CDR3 region has 15 residues. Germline loops: CDR1 SGHDT, CDR2 YYEEEE.

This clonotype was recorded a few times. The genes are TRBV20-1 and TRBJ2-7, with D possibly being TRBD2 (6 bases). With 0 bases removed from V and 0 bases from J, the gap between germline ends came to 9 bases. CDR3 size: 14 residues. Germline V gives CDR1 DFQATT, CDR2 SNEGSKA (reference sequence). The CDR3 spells CSARDGGYSYEQYF. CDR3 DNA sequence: TGCAGTGCTAGAGACGGGGGATACTCCTACGAGCAGTACTTC.